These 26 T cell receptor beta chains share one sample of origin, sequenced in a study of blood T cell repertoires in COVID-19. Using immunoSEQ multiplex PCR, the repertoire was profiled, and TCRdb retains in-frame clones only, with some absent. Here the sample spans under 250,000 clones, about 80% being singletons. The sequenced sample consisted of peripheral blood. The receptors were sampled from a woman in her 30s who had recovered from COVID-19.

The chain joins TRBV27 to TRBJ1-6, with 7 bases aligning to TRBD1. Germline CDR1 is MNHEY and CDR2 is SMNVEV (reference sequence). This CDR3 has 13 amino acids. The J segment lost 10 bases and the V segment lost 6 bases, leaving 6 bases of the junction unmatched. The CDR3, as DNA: TGTGCCAGCAGGCAGACAGGGAACTCACCCCTCCACTTT. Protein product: CASRQTGNSPLHF.

The CDR3 sequence is CASSLEAGSSPLHF. DNA for the CDR3: TGTGCCAGCAGCTTGGAGGCCGGGTCCTCACCCCTCCACTTT. This chain connects TRBV5-6 to TRBJ1-6, with unresolved D. Germline CDR1 and CDR2: SGHDT and YYEEEE. The ends were cut back, 0 bases at V and 10 bases at J, with 11 bases in the middle. This CDR3 has 14 residues.

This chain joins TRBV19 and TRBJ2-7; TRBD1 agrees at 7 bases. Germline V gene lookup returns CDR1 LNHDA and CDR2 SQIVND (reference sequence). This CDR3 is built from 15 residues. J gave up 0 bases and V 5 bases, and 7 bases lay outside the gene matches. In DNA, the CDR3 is TGTGCCAGTAGTGTCCGGGACAGTAGCTCCTACGAGCAGTACTTC. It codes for CASSVRDSSSYEQYF.

The CDR3 spells CASSRGSLSSYNEQFF. CDR3 nucleotide sequence: TGTGCCAGCAGTAGAGGTAGCTTAAGCTCCTACAATGAGCAGTTCTTC. The chain is built from TRBV4-2 and TRBJ2-1; D gene uncertain. CDR1 and CDR2 (germline): LGHNA, YNFKEQ. The CDR3 contains 16 residues. V gave up 6 bases and J gave up 0 bases, with 15 bases separating them.

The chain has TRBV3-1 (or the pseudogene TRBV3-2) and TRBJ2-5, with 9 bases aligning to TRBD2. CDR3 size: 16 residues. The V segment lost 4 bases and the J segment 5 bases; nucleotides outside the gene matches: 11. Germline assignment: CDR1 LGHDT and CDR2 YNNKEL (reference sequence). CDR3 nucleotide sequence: TGTGCCAGCAGCCGACTTTCTAGCGGGAATTGGGAGACCCAGTACTTC. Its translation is CASSRLSSGNWETQYF.

The CDR3 loop reads CASSFNQNWNTGELFF. For the CDR3, the DNA is TGTGCCAGCAGTTTCAACCAAAACTGGAACACCGGGGAGCTGTTTTTT. The chain employs TRBV28 and TRBJ2-2; D not certain. Trimming stripped 3 bases from V and 1 base from J, with 12 bases between. This CDR3 region has 16 residues. CDR1 is MDHEN, CDR2 SYDVKM, per germline. The whole variable domain, remainder taken from reference TRBV28 and TRBJ2-2, is DVKVTQSSRYLVKRTGEKVFLECVQDMDHENMFWYRQDPGLGLRLIYFSYDVKMKEKGDIPEGYSVSREKKERFSLILESASTNQTSMYLCASSFNQNWNTGELFFGEGSRLTVL.

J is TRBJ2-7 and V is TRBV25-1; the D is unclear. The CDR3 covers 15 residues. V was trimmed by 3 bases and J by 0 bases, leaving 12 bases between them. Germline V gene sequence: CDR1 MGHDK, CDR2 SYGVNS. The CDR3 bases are TGTGCCAGCAGTGAGCCTGGGCCGATCTCCTACGAGCAGTACTTC. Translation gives CASSEPGPISYEQYF.

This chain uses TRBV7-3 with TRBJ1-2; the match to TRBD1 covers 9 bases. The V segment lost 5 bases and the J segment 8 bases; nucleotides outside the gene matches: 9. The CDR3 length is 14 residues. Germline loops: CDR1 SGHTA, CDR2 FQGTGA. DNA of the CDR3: TGTGCCAGCAGCGAAAAGGGGACAGGGAAGGGCTACACCTTC. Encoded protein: CASSEKGTGKGYTF.

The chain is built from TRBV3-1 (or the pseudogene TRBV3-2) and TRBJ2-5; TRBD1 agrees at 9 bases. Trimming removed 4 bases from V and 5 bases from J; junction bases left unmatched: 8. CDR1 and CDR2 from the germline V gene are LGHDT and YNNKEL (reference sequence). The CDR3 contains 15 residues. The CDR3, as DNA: TGTGCCAGCAGCCGCTCGACAGGGGGTTGGGAGACCCAGTACTTC. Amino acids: CASSRSTGGWETQYF.

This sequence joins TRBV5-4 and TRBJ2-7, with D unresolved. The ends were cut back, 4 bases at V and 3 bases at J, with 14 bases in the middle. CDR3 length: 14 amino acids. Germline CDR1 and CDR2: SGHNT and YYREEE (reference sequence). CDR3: CASSPDSLNYEQYF. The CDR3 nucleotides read TGTGCCAGCAGCCCTGACTCGCTCAACTACGAGCAGTACTTC.

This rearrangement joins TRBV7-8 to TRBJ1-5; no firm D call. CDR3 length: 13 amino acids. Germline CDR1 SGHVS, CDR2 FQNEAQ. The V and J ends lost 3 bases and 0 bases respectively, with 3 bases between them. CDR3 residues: CASSFGSNQPQHF. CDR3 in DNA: TGTGCCAGCAGCTTCGGTAGCAATCAGCCCCAGCATTTT. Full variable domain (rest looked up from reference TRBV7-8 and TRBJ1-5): GAGVSQSPRYKVAKRGQDVALRCDPISGHVSLFWYQQALGQGPEFLTYFQNEAQLDKSGLPSDRFFAERPEGSVSTLKIQRTQQEDSAVYLCASSFGSNQPQHFGDGTRLSIL.

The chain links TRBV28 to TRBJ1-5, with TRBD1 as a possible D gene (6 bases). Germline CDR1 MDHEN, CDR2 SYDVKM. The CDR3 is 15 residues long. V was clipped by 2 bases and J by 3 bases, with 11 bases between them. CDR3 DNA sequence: TGTGCCAGCAGTTTAGCAGGGGATCCCAATCAGCCCCAGCATTTT. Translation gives CASSLAGDPNQPQHF. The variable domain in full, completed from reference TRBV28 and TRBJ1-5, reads DVKVTQSSRYLVKRTGEKVFLECVQDMDHENMFWYRQDPGLGLRLIYFSYDVKMKEKGDIPEGYSVSREKKERFSLILESASTNQTSMYLCASSLAGDPNQPQHFGDGTRLSIL.

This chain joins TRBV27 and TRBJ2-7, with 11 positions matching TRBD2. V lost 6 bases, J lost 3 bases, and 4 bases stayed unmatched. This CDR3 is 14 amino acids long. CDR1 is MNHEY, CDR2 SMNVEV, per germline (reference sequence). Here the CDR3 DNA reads TGTGCCAGCAGACTAGCGGGAGCTATCTACGAGCAGTACTTC. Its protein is CASRLAGAIYEQYF.

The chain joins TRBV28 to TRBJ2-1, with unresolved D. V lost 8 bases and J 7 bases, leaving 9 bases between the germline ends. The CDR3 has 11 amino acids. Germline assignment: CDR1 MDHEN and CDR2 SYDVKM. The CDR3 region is CASADENEQFF. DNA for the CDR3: TGTGCCAGCGCGGATGAAAATGAGCAGTTCTTC. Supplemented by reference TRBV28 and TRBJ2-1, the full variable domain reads DVKVTQSSRYLVKRTGEKVFLECVQDMDHENMFWYRQDPGLGLRLIYFSYDVKMKEKGDIPEGYSVSREKKERFSLILESASTNQTSMYLCASADENEQFFGPGTRLTVL.

CDR3 DNA sequence: TGTGCCAGCAGCCAGGAAGGTAGCGGGAGCCCAGATACGCAGTATTTT. It codes for CASSQEGSGSPDTQYF. This sequence joins TRBV3-1 (or the pseudogene TRBV3-2) and TRBJ2-3; 9 bases fit TRBD2. The CDR3 is made up of 16 amino acids. The germline gives CDR1 LGHDT, CDR2 YNNKEL (reference sequence). V lost 3 bases, J lost 4 bases, and 8 bases stayed unmatched.

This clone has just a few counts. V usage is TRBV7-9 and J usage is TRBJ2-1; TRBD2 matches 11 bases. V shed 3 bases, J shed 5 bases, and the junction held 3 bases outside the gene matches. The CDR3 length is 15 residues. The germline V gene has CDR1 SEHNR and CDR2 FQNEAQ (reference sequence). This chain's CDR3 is CASSLWGLADNEQFF. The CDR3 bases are TGTGCCAGCAGCTTGTGGGGACTAGCGGACAATGAGCAGTTCTTC.

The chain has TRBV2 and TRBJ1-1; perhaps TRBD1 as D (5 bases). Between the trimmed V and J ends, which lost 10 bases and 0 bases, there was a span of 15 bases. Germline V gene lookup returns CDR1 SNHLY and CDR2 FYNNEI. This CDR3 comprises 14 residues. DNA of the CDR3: TGTGCCATCGAGCCAGGGCCGATGAACACTGAAGCTTTCTTT. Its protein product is CAIEPGPMNTEAFF.

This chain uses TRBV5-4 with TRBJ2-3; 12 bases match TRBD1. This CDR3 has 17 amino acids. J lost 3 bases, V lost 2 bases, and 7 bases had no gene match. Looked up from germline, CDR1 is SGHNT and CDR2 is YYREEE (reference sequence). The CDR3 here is CASSFRDRGRGTDTQYF. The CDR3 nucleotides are TGTGCCAGCAGCTTCCGGGACAGGGGGCGTGGTACAGATACGCAGTATTTT.

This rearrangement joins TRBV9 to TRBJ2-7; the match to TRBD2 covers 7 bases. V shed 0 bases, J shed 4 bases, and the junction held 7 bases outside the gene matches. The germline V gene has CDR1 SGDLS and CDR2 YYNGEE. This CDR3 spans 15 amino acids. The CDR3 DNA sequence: TGTGCCAGCAGCGTAGGGGTCGGGAGGCAATACGAGCAGTACTTC. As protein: CASSVGVGRQYEQYF.

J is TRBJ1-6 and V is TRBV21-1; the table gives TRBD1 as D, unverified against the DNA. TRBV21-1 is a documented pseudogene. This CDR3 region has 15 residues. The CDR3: CASSKRQGDNSPLHF. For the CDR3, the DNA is TGTGCCAGCAGCAAAAGACAGGGGGATAATTCACCCCTCCACTTT.

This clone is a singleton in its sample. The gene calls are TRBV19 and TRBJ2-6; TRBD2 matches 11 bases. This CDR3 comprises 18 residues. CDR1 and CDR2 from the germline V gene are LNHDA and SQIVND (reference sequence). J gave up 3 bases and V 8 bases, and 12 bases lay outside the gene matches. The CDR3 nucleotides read TGTGCCAGTTCACTAGCGGGAGCGGCGTTCGATGGGGCCAACGTCCTGACTTTC. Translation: CASSLAGAAFDGANVLTF.

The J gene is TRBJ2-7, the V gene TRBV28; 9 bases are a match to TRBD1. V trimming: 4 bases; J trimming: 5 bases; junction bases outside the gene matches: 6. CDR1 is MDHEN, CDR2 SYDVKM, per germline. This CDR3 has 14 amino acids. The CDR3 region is CASSSGQGSHEQYF. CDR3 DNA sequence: TGTGCCAGCAGTTCGGGACAGGGTTCCCACGAGCAGTACTTC.

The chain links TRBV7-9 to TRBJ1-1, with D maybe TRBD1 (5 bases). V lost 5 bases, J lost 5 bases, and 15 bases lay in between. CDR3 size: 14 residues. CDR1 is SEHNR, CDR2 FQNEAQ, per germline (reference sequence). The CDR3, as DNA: TGTGCCAGCAGCCGAGACACGACAGTTACTGAAGCTTTCTTT. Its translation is CASSRDTTVTEAFF.

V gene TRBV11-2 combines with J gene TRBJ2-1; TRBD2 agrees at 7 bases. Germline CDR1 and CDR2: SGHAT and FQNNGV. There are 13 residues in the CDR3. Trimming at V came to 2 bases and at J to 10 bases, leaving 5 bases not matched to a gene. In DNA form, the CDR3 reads TGTGCCAGCAGCTTAAACGAAGCGGGAGAGCAGTTCTTC. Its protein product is CASSLNEAGEQFF.

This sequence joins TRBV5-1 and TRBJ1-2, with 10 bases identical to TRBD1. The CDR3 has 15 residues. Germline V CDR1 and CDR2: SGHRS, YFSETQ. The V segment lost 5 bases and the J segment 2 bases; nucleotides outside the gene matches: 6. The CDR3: CASRSPGQGNYGYTF. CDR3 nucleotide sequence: TGCGCCAGCAGATCACCGGGACAGGGGAACTATGGCTACACCTTC.

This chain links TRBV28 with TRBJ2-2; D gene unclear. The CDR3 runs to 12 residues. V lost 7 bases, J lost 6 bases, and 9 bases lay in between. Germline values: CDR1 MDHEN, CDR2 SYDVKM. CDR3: CASKEDAGELFF. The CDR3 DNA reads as TGTGCCAGCAAAGAGGATGCCGGGGAGCTGTTTTTT.